The next 28 T cell receptor beta chains were all read from a single sample in a study of T cells in Graves' hyperthyroidism and ophthalmopathy. Amplification yielded TCR beta CDR3 regions, with RNA transcripts as the source. HTBI primers were employed in a first-round RT-PCR of the TCR CDR3. TCRdb re-called the multiplex PCR reads with MiXCR, one entry per CDR3 protein. In the table there are 350,000 to 450,000 distinct CDR3 sequences, more than 11% of which are singletons. Sequencing was carried out using blood. All receptors come from a woman in her sixties or seventies with Graves' hyperthyroidism.

This chain links TRBV28 with TRBJ2-2; D possibly matches TRBD1 or TRBD2 (5 bases each). V lost 6 bases to trimming and J lost 0 bases, with 11 bases between them. This CDR3 comprises 15 residues. Germline CDR1 reads MDHEN; CDR2 reads SYDVKM. The CDR3 is CASRQGTPNTGELFF. The DNA of the CDR3 is TGTGCCAGCAGACAAGGGACCCCGAACACCGGGGAGCTGTTTTTT.

The chain recombines TRBV6-1 with TRBJ2-1; D is uncertain. Trimming shortened V by 6 bases and J by 10 bases, and 16 bases separated the two germline ends. The CDR3 is 13 residues long. From germline, CDR1 is MNHNS and CDR2 SASEGT. This CDR3 reads CASRPGSEQEQFF. CDR3 nucleotide sequence: TGTGCCAGCAGGCCCGGATCGGAACAGGAGCAGTTCTTC.

This clonotype was observed many times. The rearrangement links TRBV5-1 to TRBJ2-2; D might be TRBD1 (5 bases). The length of the CDR3 is 16 residues. V gave up 4 bases and J gave up 1 base, with 14 bases separating them. Germline values: CDR1 SGHRS, CDR2 YFSETQ. The CDR3 loop reads CASSRKPTGNTGELFF. CDR3 nucleotide sequence: TGCGCCAGCAGCCGAAAACCCACAGGGAACACCGGGGAGCTGTTTTTT.

This clonotype was seen repeatedly, ten times or more. This rearrangement joins TRBV28 to TRBJ2-7, with 7 bases identical to TRBD2. CDR1 is MDHEN and CDR2 is SYDVKM in the germline V gene. V dropped 6 bases and J dropped 7; count of bases not matched to a gene: 15. The CDR3 has 15 amino acids. The CDR3 DNA is TGTGCCAGCAGCCCGTCGGGGCTAGCGGTCGGAGAGCAGTACTTC. As protein: CASSPSGLAVGEQYF.

This clonotype was counted many times. The chain links TRBV27 to TRBJ2-7, with a possible D match to TRBD2 (6 bases). The CDR3 has 13 residues. The ends were cut back, 4 bases at V and 4 bases at J, with 11 bases in the middle. Germline CDR1 reads MNHEY; CDR2 reads SMNVEV (reference sequence). The CDR3 loop reads CASSSTSSYEQYF. As DNA, the CDR3 is TGTGCCAGCAGTTCGACTAGTAGTTACGAGCAGTACTTC.

This clonotype appeared many times. The V call is TRBV18, the J call TRBJ2-5; D uncertain. Trimming took 3 bases from V and 5 from J, leaving 10 bases between them. This CDR3 region has 13 residues. Germline V CDR1 and CDR2: KGHSH, LQKENI. CDR3 sequence: CASSPRVWETQYF. The CDR3 region has the DNA TGTGCCAGCTCACCTCGGGTTTGGGAGACCCAGTACTTC.

This sequence joins TRBV15 and TRBJ1-5; 10 bases line up with TRBD1. CDR1 and CDR2 from the germline V gene are LNHNV and YYDKDF (reference sequence). CDR3 length: 15 amino acids. The trim removed 1 base at V and 6 bases at J, leaving 3 bases unmatched. Written as DNA, the CDR3 is TGTGCCACCAGCAGAGGACAGGGGGCGGGTCAGCCCCAGCATTTT. This translates into CATSRGQGAGQPQHF.

This clonotype was detected ten times or more. The rearrangement joins TRBV3-1 to TRBJ1-5; D possibly corresponds to TRBD1 (5 bases). V lost 2 bases and J lost 7, with 15 bases in between. The CDR3 totals 15 residues. Germline loops: CDR1 LGHDT, CDR2 YNNKEL (reference sequence). The CDR3 nucleotides read TGTGCCAGCAGCCAACAACCGGGACGGGGGCAGCCCCAGCATTTT. Translated: CASSQQPGRGQPQHF.

This clonotype was counted between two and nine times. The rearrangement uses TRBV7-9 and TRBJ1-5; D is uncertain. V was trimmed by 3 bases and J by 4 bases, leaving 7 bases between them. Germline CDR1 reads SEHNR; CDR2 reads FQNEAQ (reference sequence). There are 13 residues in the CDR3. The CDR3 spells CASSFTQNQPQHF. The CDR3 bases are TGTGCCAGCAGCTTCACACAAAATCAGCCCCAGCATTTT.

The chain is built from TRBV5-1 and TRBJ2-2; TRBD2 matches 8 bases. Germline values: CDR1 SGHRS, CDR2 YFSETQ. Trimming took 2 bases from V and 2 from J; bases not matched to a gene: 2. CDR3 size: 15 residues. CDR3 sequence reads: CASSFIAGNTGELFF. The CDR3 DNA is TGCGCCAGCAGCTTCATAGCGGGAAACACCGGGGAGCTGTTTTTT.

The sample holds many counts of this clonotype. The gene calls are TRBV2 and TRBJ2-7; 11 nucleotides match TRBD2. This CDR3 has 14 amino acids. The germline V gene has CDR1 SNHLY and CDR2 FYNNEI. J lost 3 bases, V lost 8 bases, and 6 bases had no gene match. The CDR3 DNA follows: TGTGCCAGCCTCCCCACTAGCGGGAGCTACGAGCAGTACTTC. Translated, it gives CASLPTSGSYEQYF.

Notes on this clonotype: A much larger clone sits a single nucleotide away, making a read error possible. The rearrangement joins TRBV18 to TRBJ2-1; 7 nucleotides align to TRBD2. The germline V gene encodes CDR1 KGHSH and CDR2 LQKENI. The CDR3 length is 16 residues. With 3 bases clipped from V and 1 base from J, the junction kept 6 bases outside the gene matches. CDR3 region: CASSPLGLPSYNEQFF. CDR3 nucleotides: TGTGCCAGCTCACCGCTGGGACTACCTTCCTACAATGAGCAGTTCTTC. Drawing the rest from reference TRBV18 and TRBJ2-1, the complete variable domain is NAGVMQNPRHLVRRRGQEARLRCSPMKGHSHVYWYRQLPEEGLKFMVYLQKENIIDESGMPKERFSAEFPKEGPSILRIQQVVRGDSAAYFCASSPLGLPSYNEQFFGPGTRLTVL.

The chain combines TRBV28 with TRBJ1-5; a possible D gene is TRBD1 (5 bases). The CDR3 covers 16 residues. V shed 6 bases and J shed 5 bases, with 20 bases lying between them. The germline gives CDR1 MDHEN, CDR2 SYDVKM. CDR3 coding DNA: TGTGCCAGCAGGTGGGTACCGACCCAGGGCGATCAGCCCCAGCATTTT. Translation: CASRWVPTQGDQPQHF.

The table lists this clonotype with a few counts. The V gene is TRBV20-1, the J gene TRBJ2-7, with D possibly being TRBD1 or TRBD2 (6 bases each). The germline V and J ends were trimmed by 0 bases and 0 bases, with 24 bases remaining between them. Germline V gives CDR1 DFQATT, CDR2 SNEGSKA (reference sequence). There are 19 residues in the CDR3. The CDR3 nucleotides read TGCAGTGCTAGAGATTATGGGGGCAGTAGAGCCGGGGGCTCCTACGAGCAGTACTTC. It yields the protein CSARDYGGSRAGGSYEQYF.

This clonotype showed up many times. This chain uses TRBV2 with TRBJ2-2, with 14 bases fitting TRBD2. This CDR3 has 17 residues. The germline V gene has CDR1 SNHLY and CDR2 FYNNEI. The V and J ends lost 6 bases and 7 bases, in that order; junction bases with no gene match: 10. CDR3 in DNA: TGTGCCAGCAGCTGGACTAGCGGGAGGACCGGGGACGGGGAGCTGTTTTTT. Its translation: CASSWTSGRTGDGELFF.

This clonotype turned up a few times. This rearrangement joins TRBV7-9 to TRBJ1-4; no clear D gene. Germline CDR1 is SEHNR and CDR2 is FQNEAQ (reference sequence). The length of the CDR3 is 17 residues. Trimming took off 3 bases at V and 10 bases at J, with 24 bases between the two ends. CDR3 in amino acids: CASSFLPEAQLEGKLFF. DNA of the CDR3: TGTGCCAGCAGCTTTTTGCCGGAGGCCCAACTAGAGGGAAAACTGTTTTTT.

The V call is TRBV12-3 or TRBV12-4, the J call TRBJ2-5; 9 nucleotides match TRBD2. This CDR3 contains 16 residues. Germline trimming cut 3 bases from V and 0 bases from J; bases unmatched to any gene: 5. CDR3 sequence reads: CASSLLAGEYQETQYF. In DNA form, the CDR3 reads TGTGCCAGCAGTTTGTTAGCGGGAGAGTACCAAGAGACCCAGTACTTC.

This clonotype showed up just a few times. Just one base apart from a much larger clone, this may be a read error. This chain joins TRBV28 and TRBJ1-5, with TRBD1 matching 12 bases. The ends lost 5 bases at V and 9 bases at J; junction bases unmatched: 8. Germline CDR1 and CDR2: MDHEN and SYDVKM. The CDR3 spans 15 residues. The CDR3 DNA follows: TGTGCCAGCAGTCCCGGGACAGGGGGCAGACGGCCCCAGCATTTT. Translating gives CASSPGTGGRRPQHF.

In this sample, this clonotype turned up many times. The chain combines TRBV7-9 with TRBJ1-2; perhaps TRBD1 as D (6 bases). The CDR3 contains 14 residues. The V gene lost 5 bases and the J gene lost 5 bases, with 15 bases spanning the gap. The germline gives CDR1 SEHNR, CDR2 FQNEAQ (reference sequence). The CDR3 sequence: CASSRTGLHYGYTF. The DNA for the CDR3 is TGTGCCAGCAGCAGAACAGGGCTCCATTATGGCTACACCTTC.

Regarding this clonotype: Since a much larger clone is just one base distant, this may be a read error. The chain joins TRBV18 to TRBJ2-1; D remains unclear. V lost 6 bases, J lost 0 bases, and 15 bases lay in between. This CDR3 spans 16 amino acids. CDR1 and CDR2 from the germline V gene are KGHSH and LQKENI. This CDR3 reads CASSSRAVRSYNEQFF. The CDR3 nucleotides are TGTGCCAGCTCTTCAAGGGCGGTCCGCTCCTACAATGAGCAGTTCTTC.

The rearrangement uses TRBV27 and TRBJ2-6; no clear D gene. The V end was cut by 2 bases, the J end by 4 bases, with 9 bases between. CDR3 length equals 15 residues. The germline CDR1 and CDR2 sequences are MNHEY and SMNVEV (reference sequence). CDR3 protein: CASSLREAGANVLTF. The CDR3 nucleotides are TGTGCCAGCAGTTTAAGAGAAGCCGGGGCCAACGTCCTGACTTTC.

This clonotype has a count of ten or more. The chain has TRBV24-1 and TRBJ2-2; 9 nucleotides line up with TRBD2. V was pared by 4 bases and J by 2 bases, with 4 bases of the junction left unmatched. Germline V CDR1 and CDR2: KGHDR, SFDVKD. The CDR3 loop spans 16 amino acids. The CDR3 loop is CATSDPSGTNTGELFF. The CDR3 region has the DNA TGTGCCACCAGTGACCCTAGCGGGACCAACACCGGGGAGCTGTTTTTT.

The V call is TRBV5-6, the J call TRBJ2-5; possible D gene TRBD2, 7 bases. Deletions cut 2 bases from V and 4 bases from J, with 15 bases between. This CDR3 is built from 15 residues. Germline values: CDR1 SGHDT, CDR2 YYEEEE. The CDR3 DNA reads as TGTGCCAGCAGCTTCTACAGGGAGGGGGGAGAGACCCAGTACTTC. Translation: CASSFYREGGETQYF.

This chain connects TRBV20-1 to TRBJ2-3, with a weak D call TRBD2 (8 bases). Germline lookup yields CDR1 DFQATT and CDR2 SNEGSKA (reference sequence). The CDR3 runs 15 residues. The V gene lost 5 bases and the J gene lost 6 bases, with 21 bases spanning the gap. The CDR3 loop is CSARTLAATGDTQYF. DNA of the CDR3: TGCAGTGCTCGTACACTAGCGGCGACAGGGGATACGCAGTATTTT.

This clonotype showed up just a few times. The chain carries TRBV14 and TRBJ1-3, with D uncertain. The CDR3 totals 15 residues. The germline V and J ends were trimmed by 0 bases and 3 bases, with 9 bases remaining between them. Germline CDR1 SGHDN, CDR2 FVKESK. This chain's CDR3 is CASSQEGRVGNTIYF. CDR3 in DNA: TGTGCCAGCAGCCAAGAGGGCAGAGTTGGAAACACCATATATTTT.

This clonotype was seen many times. The chain has TRBV5-8 and TRBJ2-3, with TRBD2 matching 7 bases. Germline values: CDR1 SGHTS, CDR2 YDEGEE. V dropped 4 bases and J dropped 2; count of bases not matched to a gene: 13. The CDR3 is 17 amino acids. The CDR3 sequence: CASSAPTSTLNTDTQYF. In nucleotides, the CDR3 is TGTGCCAGCAGCGCTCCGACTAGCACGCTAAACACAGATACGCAGTATTTT. Complete variable domain (other parts from reference TRBV5-8 and TRBJ2-3): EAGVTQSPTHLIKTRGQQATLRCSPISGHTSVYWYQQALGLGLQFLLWYDEGEERNRGNFPPRFSGRQFPNYSSELNVNALELEDSALYLCASSAPTSTLNTDTQYFGPGTRLTVL.

In this sample, this clonotype turned up many times. The genes are TRBV10-3 and TRBJ2-1; the match to TRBD1 covers 8 bases. After removal of 6 bases from V and 7 bases from J, the junction contained 2 bases not matched to a gene. The CDR3 is 12 residues long. CDR1 and CDR2 (germline): ENHRY, SYGVKD. DNA for the CDR3: TGTGCCATCAGGGACAGGGTTAATGAGCAGTTCTTC. Protein sequence: CAIRDRVNEQFF.

This clonotype was seen ten or more times. V and J are TRBV5-1 and TRBJ2-1; D gene uncertain. CDR3 length: 15 amino acids. Germline V gives CDR1 SGHRS, CDR2 YFSETQ. Trimming cost V 4 bases and J 6 bases, with 17 bases left between them. CDR3 nucleotides: TGCGCCAGCAGCATGACTGGGCCCTCGGGCAATGAGCAGTTCTTC. Translating it yields CASSMTGPSGNEQFF.